This T cell receptor (beta chain) appears in the sequencing data of a study of blood T cell repertoires in COVID-19. This study enrolled people aged roughly 18 to 89 from about two dozen US geographic areas. Self-reported history from a screening survey and questionnaire set each donor's cohort. Recovered status in Cohort 3 required two negative PCRs, clearance, or symptom resolution. CDR1 is WNHNN and CDR2 is SYGVQD in the germline V gene (reference sequence). The CDR3 extends over 16 amino acids. Trimming took 7 bases from V and 7 from J; bases not matched to a gene: 15. In the original processing: Cell counts per sample came from amplifying reference gene primers. TCRdb's copy holds only in-frame clones and misses some; the assay was immunoSEQ multiplex PCR. The V and J calls and the clone size are those of that table, but D and trimming were determined from the DNA. Of approximately 210,000 clones listed, 70% to 85% were seen once; the top ten hold 3% to 3.5%.

Sequenced: PBMCs or T cells enriched from blood (not recorded which). The receptor's source is a woman in her fifties or sixties who had recovered from COVID-19. The rearrangement joins TRBV10-1 to TRBJ2-2, with 7 positions matching TRBD1. The CDR3 loop is CASTSPGQWLSGELFF. In DNA, the CDR3 is TGCGCCAGCACCTCACCGGGACAGTGGTTGAGCGGGGAGCTGTTTTTT.